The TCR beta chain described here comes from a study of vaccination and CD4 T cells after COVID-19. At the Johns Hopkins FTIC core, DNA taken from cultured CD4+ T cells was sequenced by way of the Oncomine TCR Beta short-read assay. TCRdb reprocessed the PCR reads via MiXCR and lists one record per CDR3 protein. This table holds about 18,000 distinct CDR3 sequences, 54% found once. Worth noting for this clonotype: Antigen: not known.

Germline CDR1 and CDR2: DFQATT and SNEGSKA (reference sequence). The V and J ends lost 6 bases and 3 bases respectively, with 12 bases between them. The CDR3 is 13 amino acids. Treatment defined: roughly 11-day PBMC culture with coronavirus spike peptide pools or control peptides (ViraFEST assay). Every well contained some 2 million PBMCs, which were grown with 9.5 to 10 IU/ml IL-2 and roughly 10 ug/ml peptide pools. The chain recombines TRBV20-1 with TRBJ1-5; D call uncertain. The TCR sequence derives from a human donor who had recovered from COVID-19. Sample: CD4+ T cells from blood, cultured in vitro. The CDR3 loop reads CSARPGYNQPQHF. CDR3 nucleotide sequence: TGCAGTGCCCGACCGGGGTACAATCAGCCCCAGCATTTT.